Listed below are T cell receptor beta chains from one sample, sequenced in a study of sequential checkpoint blockade in melanoma. The assay was immunoSEQ multiplex PCR, and TCRdb's table has in-frame clones only and misses some. The sample includes some 10,000 clones, more than 70% seen only once; the top ten take around 13%. The sequences come from CD8+ T cells sorted from blood (inferred from file names), collected from a patient given nivolumab and ipilimumab in sequence. These receptors originate from a human donor with melanoma. Each CDR3 is given with its conserved first and last residue. D genes are given only for firm matches. Some rows mark clone size as missing; the rest say once, few, many or name a class of expanded clone.

CDR3aa	CDR3nt	v_gene	j_gene	len	d_gene	abundance
CASSAGTPAYEQYF	TGTGCCAGCAGCGCCGGGACACCCGCCTACGAGCAGTACTTC	TRBV5-4	TRBJ2-7	14	.	.
CASSSTSTTNEKLFF	TGTGCCAGCAGCTCAACCAGTACAACTAATGAAAAACTGTTTTTT	TRBV7-9	TRBJ1-4	15	.	few
CASSPGSSEQYF	TGTGCCAGTAGTCCCGGGTCTTCCGAGCAGTACTTC	TRBV19	TRBJ2-7	12	.	once
CASSIRDPNEKLFF	TGCGCCAGCAGCATCAGGGATCCTAATGAAAAACTGTTTTTT	TRBV5-1	TRBJ1-4	14	.	.
CASSLVGRGSYEQYF	TGTGCCAGCAGCTTAGTAGGGCGGGGGAGCTACGAGCAGTACTTC	TRBV11-2	TRBJ2-7	15	TRBD2	.
CSVDGSDGTQYF	TGCAGCGTTGACGGGTCTGACGGGACCCAGTACTTC	TRBV29-1	TRBJ2-5	12	.	.
CASIDRAYNEKLFF	TGTGCCAGTATTGACAGGGCCTATAATGAAAAACTGTTTTTT	TRBV19	TRBJ1-4	14	TRBD1	few
CSVSQGMNTEAFF	TGCAGCGTGTCCCAGGGGATGAACACTGAAGCTTTCTTT	TRBV29-1	TRBJ1-1	13	.	.
CASSIVGGGELFF	TGTGCCAGTAGTATAGTAGGCGGCGGGGAGCTGTTTTTT	TRBV19	TRBJ2-2	13	.	.
CANRGPEAFF	TGTGCCAACAGGGGCCCTGAAGCTTTCTTT	TRBV2	TRBJ1-1	10	TRBD1	.
CASSESAQGDFSNQPQHF	TGTGCCAGCAGTGAATCGGCACAGGGCGACTTTAGCAATCAGCCCCAGCATTTT	TRBV25-1	TRBJ1-5	18	.	.
CASSLGDSYTEAFF	TGCGCCAGCAGCTTGGGTGACAGCTACACTGAAGCTTTCTTT	TRBV5-1	TRBJ1-1	14	.	.
CASSSSGQYNEQFF	TGTGCCAGCAGCTCCTCCGGACAGTACAATGAGCAGTTCTTC	TRBV7-9	TRBJ2-1	14	.	.
CASSPRTAFYEQYF	TGTGCCAGCTCACCCCGAACAGCTTTCTACGAGCAGTACTTC	TRBV18	TRBJ2-7	14	.	.
CASSQGSNQPQHF	TGTGCCAGCAGTCAGGGTAGCAATCAGCCCCAGCATTTT	TRBV6-4	TRBJ1-5	13	.	.
CASGGGDTGELFF	TGTGCCAGTGGGGGGGGAGACACCGGGGAGCTGTTTTTT	TRBV4-2	TRBJ2-2	13	TRBD2	few
CASSADRVANTEAFF	TGTGCCAGCAGTGCCGACAGGGTGGCGAACACTGAAGCTTTCTTT	TRBV6-1	TRBJ1-1	15	TRBD1	.
CASSEKGLGQKLFF	TGCGCCAGCAGTGAAAAGGGGTTGGGTCAAAAACTGTTTTTT	TRBV10-2	TRBJ1-4	14	.	few
CASSRRGDPTDTQYF	TGCGCCAGCAGCCGGCGGGGGGATCCCACAGATACGCAGTATTTT	TRBV4-1	TRBJ2-3	15	TRBD2	once
CASSEPGHYMNTEAFF	TGTGCCAGCAGCGAGCCGGGACACTACATGAACACTGAAGCTTTCTTT	TRBV5-8	TRBJ1-1	16	.	.
CASSEGTGPADTQYF	TGTGCCAGCAGTGAAGGGACAGGGCCTGCAGATACGCAGTATTTT	TRBV6-4	TRBJ2-3	15	TRBD1	.
CASSQGSGGVYNEQFF	TGCGCCAGCAGCCAGGGGAGCGGCGGGGTATACAATGAGCAGTTCTTC	TRBV4-1	TRBJ2-1	16	.	.
CASSFPQGRNTGELFF	TGCGCCAGCAGCTTCCCACAGGGTAGGAACACCGGGGAGCTGTTTTTT	TRBV5-1	TRBJ2-2	16	.	.
CASSRGTTVSQHF	TGTGCCAGTAGTCGCGGGACGACCGTGTCCCAGCATTTT	TRBV19	TRBJ1-5	13	.	.
CAISRTGGTDTQYF	TGTGCCATCAGTCGGACAGGGGGCACAGATACGCAGTATTTT	TRBV10-3	TRBJ2-3	14	TRBD1	.
CASSFFGTSGSGEQFF	TGTGCCAGCAGCTTTTTTGGGACTAGCGGGAGCGGGGAGCAGTTCTTC	TRBV5-6	TRBJ2-1	16	TRBD2	.
CASSDSSGGTDTQYF	TGTGCCAGCAGTGACTCAAGCGGGGGGACAGATACGCAGTATTTT	TRBV6-4	TRBJ2-3	15	TRBD2	.
CASREGEAGELFF	TGCGCCAGCAGGGAGGGGGAGGCCGGGGAGCTGTTTTTT	TRBV10-2	TRBJ2-2	13	.	few
CASSQLVGGELFF	TGCGCCAGCAGCCAGTTGGTCGGCGGGGAGCTGTTTTTT	TRBV4-1	TRBJ2-2	13	.	.
CASSLGEGFTEAFF	TGTGCCAGCAGTTTGGGGGAGGGATTCACTGAAGCTTTCTTT	TRBV27	TRBJ1-1	14	.	.
CASRPGTGLNYGYTF	TGTGCCAGCAGGCCCGGGACAGGGCTCAACTATGGCTACACCTTC	TRBV7-8	TRBJ1-2	15	TRBD1	once
CASSDGQGAEKLFF	TGTGCCAGCAGTGATGGACAGGGGGCTGAAAAACTGTTTTTT	TRBV6-4	TRBJ1-4	14	TRBD1	once
CASSQPWASDTQYF	TGTGCCAGCAGCCAACCATGGGCCTCAGATACGCAGTATTTT	TRBV7-9	TRBJ2-3	14	.	few
CASSPSVSTDTQYF	TGCGCCAGCAGTCCTAGCGTTAGCACAGATACGCAGTATTTT	TRBV4-1	TRBJ2-3	14	.	once
CASSTRDSNEQFF	TGTGCCAGCAGTACCCGGGACAGCAATGAGCAGTTCTTC	TRBV27	TRBJ2-1	13	TRBD1	.
CASSPYQTSGEETQYF	TGTGCCAGCAGCCCTTACCAGACTAGCGGGGAAGAGACCCAGTACTTC	TRBV7-8	TRBJ2-5	16	TRBD2	.
CAISVGTGPNEKLFF	TGTGCCATCAGTGTGGGGACAGGGCCTAATGAAAAACTGTTTTTT	TRBV10-3	TRBJ1-4	15	TRBD1	few
CASSDPGYNEQFF	TGCGCCAGCAGTGACCCGGGTTACAATGAGCAGTTCTTC	TRBV10-1	TRBJ2-1	13	.	.
CASSESIWGVNTEAFF	TGTGCCAGCAGTGAGAGCATTTGGGGCGTGAACACTGAAGCTTTCTTT	TRBV25-1	TRBJ1-1	16	.	once
CAWQTGSSSDTQYF	TGTGCCTGGCAAACAGGGTCTAGTTCAGATACGCAGTATTTT	TRBV30	TRBJ2-3	14	.	.
CASSERESGPLHF	TGTGCCAGCAGTGAAAGGGAGAGTGGTCCCCTCCACTTT	TRBV25-1	TRBJ1-6	13	.	.
CASSAKEGSHGNTIYF	TGTGCCAGCAGCGCAAAGGAGGGGTCTCATGGAAACACCATATATTTT	TRBV7-9	TRBJ1-3	16	.	.
CASSSSGSSYNEQFF	TGTGCCAGCAGTAGCAGCGGGAGCTCTTACAATGAGCAGTTCTTC	TRBV27	TRBJ2-1	15	TRBD2	.
CSVDPGQGYTEAFF	TGCAGCGTTGATCCGGGACAGGGGTACACTGAAGCTTTCTTT	TRBV29-1	TRBJ1-1	14	TRBD1	.
CASSQGGNEQYF	TGTGCCAGCAGCCAAGGTGGCAACGAGCAGTACTTC	TRBV16	TRBJ2-7	12	.	.
CSVLDREDDGTEAFF	TGCAGCGTCCTGGACAGGGAAGATGATGGCACTGAAGCTTTCTTT	TRBV29-1	TRBJ1-1	15	TRBD1	.
CASSEVGANTGELFF	TGTGCCAGCAGTGAAGTCGGGGCGAACACCGGGGAGCTGTTTTTT	TRBV6-4	TRBJ2-2	15	.	.
CASSQGATHNEQFF	TGTGCCAGCAGTCAGGGGGCCACCCACAATGAGCAGTTCTTC	TRBV27	TRBJ2-1	14	TRBD1	.
CASRQGVGTEAFF	TGTGCCAGCCGCCAGGGGGTAGGCACTGAAGCTTTCTTT	TRBV7-9	TRBJ1-1	13	TRBD1	few
CASSHFTMNTEAFF	TGTGCCAGCAGCCATTTTACTATGAACACTGAAGCTTTCTTT	TRBV6-1	TRBJ1-1	14	.	few
CASSRTSGGAYNEQFF	TGTGCCAGCAGTCGGACTAGCGGGGGGGCTTACAATGAGCAGTTCTTC	TRBV6-6	TRBJ2-1	16	TRBD2	.
CASSQGMTFTDTQYF	TGCGCCAGCAGCCAAGGGATGACTTTCACAGATACGCAGTATTTT	TRBV4-1	TRBJ2-3	15	.	.
CASSDRAYNEQFF	TGTGCCAGTAGCGACAGGGCGTACAATGAGCAGTTCTTC	TRBV5-4	TRBJ2-1	13	TRBD1	.
CATFMTGKGNTIYF	TGTGCCACCTTCATGACAGGGAAAGGAAACACCATATATTTT	TRBV18	TRBJ1-3	14	TRBD1	.
CAWSATGDEKLFF	TGTGCCTGGAGTGCTACAGGGGATGAAAAACTGTTTTTT	TRBV30	TRBJ1-4	13	TRBD1	few
CASSQEGSGSPREQFF	TGTGCCAGCAGCCAAGAAGGTAGCGGGAGCCCCAGGGAGCAGTTCTTC	TRBV4-2	TRBJ2-1	16	TRBD2	.
CASSSTGQAFNQPQHF	TGTGCCAGCAGTTCAACGGGACAGGCGTTCAATCAGCCCCAGCATTTT	TRBV7-9	TRBJ1-5	16	TRBD1	few
CASSDSDRGGYTF	TGTGCCAGCAGTGACTCGGACAGGGGTGGCTACACCTTC	TRBV6-4	TRBJ1-2	13	TRBD1	few
CAWRRANTEAFF	TGTGCCTGGAGACGCGCGAACACTGAAGCTTTCTTT	TRBV30	TRBJ1-1	12	.	.
CASSSGTGSTDTQYF	TGTGCCAGCAGCTCCGGGACAGGCAGCACAGATACGCAGTATTTT	TRBV5-8	TRBJ2-3	15	TRBD1	.